This TCR beta chain was sequenced in a study of CD8 T cells in ankylosing spondylitis. General study results and limits: Ankylosing spondylitis blood appeared to carry a characteristic TCR beta motif of fewer than 10 highly homologous variants. The authors reported significant enrichment of disease-linked clones in matched ankylosing spondylitis synovial fluid.

Each CDR3 protein is one row after TCRdb ran MiXCR on the 5' RACE reads. The sample has about 390,000 distinct CDR3 sequences; about a fifth are singletons. As to this clonotype: Its antigen is undetermined.

V gave up 1 base and J gave up 10 bases, with 13 bases separating them. CDR1 and CDR2 (germline): SGHDT, YYEEEE. This CDR3 has 13 residues. Sequenced: blood, either unsorted or a sorted T cell fraction (not recorded which). The sequence was obtained from a male donor with ankylosing spondylitis. The chain joins TRBV5-6 to TRBJ2-3, with D possibly matching TRBD2 (6 bases). The CDR3 reads CASSLRRDEAQYF. The CDR3 DNA sequence: TGTGCCAGCAGCTTGAGGAGGGATGAGGCGCAGTATTTT.